This TCR beta chain was observed in a study of blood T cell repertoires in COVID-19. Study background: Sources were T cells, B-cell-depleted T cells, or PBMCs; the material itself was cDNA or gDNA.

After removal of 4 bases from V and 3 bases from J, the junction contained 3 bases not matched to a gene. This CDR3 has 14 residues. Germline CDR1 reads SGHRS; CDR2 reads YFSETQ. Remarks on this clone: In the same sample, other DNA sequences code for this CDR3.

Two negative PCRs, clearance, or symptom resolution were required of recovered Cohort 3 donors. This table comes from immunoSEQ multiplex PCR, and its TCRdb copy is limited to in-frame clones, with some not included. Of 150,000 to 200,000 clones detected, roughly 88% appear once; the ten largest clones hold 10% to 15%. The source is a woman aged 55-75 years who had recovered from COVID-19. Sample: PBMCs or T cells enriched from blood (not recorded which). The rearrangement links TRBV5-1 to TRBJ2-7, with 11 nucleotides matching TRBD1. The CDR3 nucleotides are TGCGCCAGCAGCCTAGGGACAGGGGGCTACGAGCAGTACTTC. Its translation is CASSLGTGGYEQYF.